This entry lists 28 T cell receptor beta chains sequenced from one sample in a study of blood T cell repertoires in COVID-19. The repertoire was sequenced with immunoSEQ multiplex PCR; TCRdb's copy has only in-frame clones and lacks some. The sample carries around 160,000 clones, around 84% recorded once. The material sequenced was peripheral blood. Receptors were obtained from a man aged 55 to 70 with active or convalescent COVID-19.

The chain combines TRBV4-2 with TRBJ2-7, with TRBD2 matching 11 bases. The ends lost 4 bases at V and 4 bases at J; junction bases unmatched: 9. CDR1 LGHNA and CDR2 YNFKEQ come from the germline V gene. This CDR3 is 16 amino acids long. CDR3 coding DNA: TGTGCCAGCAGCCCTGGGACTAGCGGAAACAATTACGAGCAGTACTTC. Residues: CASSPGTSGNNYEQYF.

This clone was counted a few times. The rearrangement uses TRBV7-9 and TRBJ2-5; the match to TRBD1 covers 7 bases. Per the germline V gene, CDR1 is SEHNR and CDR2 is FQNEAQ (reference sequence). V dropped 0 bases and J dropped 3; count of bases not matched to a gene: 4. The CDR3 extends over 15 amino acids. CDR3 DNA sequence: TGTGCCAGCAGCTTAGCACAGGGGAAAGAAGAGACCCAGTACTTC. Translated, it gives CASSLAQGKEETQYF.

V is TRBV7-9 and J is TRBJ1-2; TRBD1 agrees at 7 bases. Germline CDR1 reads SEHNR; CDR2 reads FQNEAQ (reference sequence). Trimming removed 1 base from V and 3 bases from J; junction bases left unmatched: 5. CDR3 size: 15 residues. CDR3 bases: TGTGCCAGCAGCTTAGTAGGGGGACAGCACTATGGCTACACCTTC. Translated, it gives CASSLVGGQHYGYTF.

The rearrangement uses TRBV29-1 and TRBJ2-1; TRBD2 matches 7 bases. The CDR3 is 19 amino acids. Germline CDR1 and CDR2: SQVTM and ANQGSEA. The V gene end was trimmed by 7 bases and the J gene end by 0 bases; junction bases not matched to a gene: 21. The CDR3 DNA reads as TGCAGCGCCGGGAGGTCCAGCGGACCCGGAAGAAGCTCCTACAATGAGCAGTTCTTC. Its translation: CSAGRSSGPGRSSYNEQFF.

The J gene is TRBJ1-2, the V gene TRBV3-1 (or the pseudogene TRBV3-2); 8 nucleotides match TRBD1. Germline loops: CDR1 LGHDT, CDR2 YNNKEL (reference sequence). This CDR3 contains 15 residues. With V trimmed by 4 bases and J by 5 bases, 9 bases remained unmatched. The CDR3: CASSPHPDRAYGYTF. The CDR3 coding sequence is TGTGCCAGCAGCCCTCACCCGGACAGGGCGTATGGCTACACCTTC.

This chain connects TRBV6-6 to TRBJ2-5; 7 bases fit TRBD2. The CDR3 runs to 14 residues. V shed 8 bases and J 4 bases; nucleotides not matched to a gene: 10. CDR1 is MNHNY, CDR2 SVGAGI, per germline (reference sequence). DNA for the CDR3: TGTGCCAGCTCCGCCGGGAGGCGGGGAGAGACCCAGTACTTC. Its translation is CASSAGRRGETQYF.

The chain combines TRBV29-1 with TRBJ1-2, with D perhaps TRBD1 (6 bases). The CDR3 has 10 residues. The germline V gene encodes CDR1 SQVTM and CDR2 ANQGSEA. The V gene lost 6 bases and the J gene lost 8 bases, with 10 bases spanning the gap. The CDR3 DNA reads TGCAGCGTGGGGACACAGGGCTACACCTTC. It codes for CSVGTQGYTF. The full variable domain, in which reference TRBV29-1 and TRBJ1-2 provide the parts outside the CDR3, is SAVISQKPSRDICQRGTSLTIQCQVDSQVTMMFWYRQQPGQSLTLIATANQGSEATYESGFVIDKFPISRPNLTFSTLTVSNMSPEDSSIYLCSVGTQGYTFGSGTRLTVV.

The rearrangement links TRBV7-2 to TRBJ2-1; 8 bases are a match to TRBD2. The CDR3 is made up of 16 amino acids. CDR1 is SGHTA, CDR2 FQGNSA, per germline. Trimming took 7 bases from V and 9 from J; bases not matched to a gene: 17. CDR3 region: CASTKPGGPVFGEQFF. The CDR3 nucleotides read TGTGCCAGCACTAAGCCGGGAGGGCCCGTATTTGGTGAGCAGTTCTTC.

CDR3 sequence (DNA): TGTGCCACCAGTGATCTGACTAGATCCAATGAGCAGTTCTTC. Encoded protein: CATSDLTRSNEQFF. The chain employs TRBV24-1 and TRBJ2-1; possible D gene TRBD2, 6 bases. The CDR3 loop spans 14 amino acids. V lost 3 bases, J lost 6 bases, and 11 bases lay in between. Per germline, CDR1 KGHDR and CDR2 SFDVKD.

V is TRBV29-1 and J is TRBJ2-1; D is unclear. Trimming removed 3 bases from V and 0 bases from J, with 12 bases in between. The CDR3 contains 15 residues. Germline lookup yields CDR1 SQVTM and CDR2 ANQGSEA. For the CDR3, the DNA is TGCAGCGTTGATCTAGGCTCGAGCTCCTACAATGAGCAGTTCTTC. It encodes CSVDLGSSSYNEQFF.

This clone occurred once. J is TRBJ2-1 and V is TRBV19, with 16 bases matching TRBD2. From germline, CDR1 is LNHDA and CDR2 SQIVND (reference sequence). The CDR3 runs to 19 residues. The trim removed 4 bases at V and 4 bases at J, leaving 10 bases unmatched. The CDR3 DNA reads TGTGCCAGTAGTACCCCCCCGGGACTAGCGGGAGGGGGTTACAATGAGCAGTTCTTC. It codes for CASSTPPGLAGGGYNEQFF.

The CDR3 sequence: CASIASGSGNTGELFF. For the CDR3, the DNA is TGTGCCAGTATTGCTAGCGGGAGTGGGAACACCGGGGAGCTGTTTTTT. J is TRBJ2-2 and V is TRBV19, with TRBD2 matching 10 bases. V shed 7 bases, J shed 1 base, and the junction held 6 bases outside the gene matches. The CDR3 has 16 residues. The germline V gene has CDR1 LNHDA and CDR2 SQIVND (reference sequence).

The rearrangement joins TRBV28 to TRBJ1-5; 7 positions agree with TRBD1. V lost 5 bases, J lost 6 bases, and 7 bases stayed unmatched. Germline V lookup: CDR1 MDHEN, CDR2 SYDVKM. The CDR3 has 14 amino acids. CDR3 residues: CASSPQTGRQPQHF. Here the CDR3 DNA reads TGTGCCAGCAGTCCTCAGACAGGGCGTCAGCCCCAGCATTTT. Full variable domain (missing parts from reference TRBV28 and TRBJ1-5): DVKVTQSSRYLVKRTGEKVFLECVQDMDHENMFWYRQDPGLGLRLIYFSYDVKMKEKGDIPEGYSVSREKKERFSLILESASTNQTSMYLCASSPQTGRQPQHFGDGTRLSIL.

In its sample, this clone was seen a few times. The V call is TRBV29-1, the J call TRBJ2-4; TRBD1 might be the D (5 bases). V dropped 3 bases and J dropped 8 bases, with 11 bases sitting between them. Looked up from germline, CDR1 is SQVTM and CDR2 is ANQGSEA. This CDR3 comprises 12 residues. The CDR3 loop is CSVEEQADIQYF. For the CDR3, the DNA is TGCAGCGTTGAGGAACAGGCGGACATTCAGTACTTC.

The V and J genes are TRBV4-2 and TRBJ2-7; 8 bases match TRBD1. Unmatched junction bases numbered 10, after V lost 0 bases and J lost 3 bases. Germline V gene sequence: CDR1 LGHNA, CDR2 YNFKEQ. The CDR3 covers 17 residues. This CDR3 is CASSQDAGQGGFYEQYF. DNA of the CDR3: TGTGCCAGCAGCCAAGATGCCGGACAGGGAGGTTTCTACGAGCAGTACTTC.

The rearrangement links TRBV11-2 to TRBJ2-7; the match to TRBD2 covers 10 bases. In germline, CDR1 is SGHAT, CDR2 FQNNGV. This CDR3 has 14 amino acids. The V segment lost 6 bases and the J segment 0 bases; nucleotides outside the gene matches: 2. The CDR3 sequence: CASRRTSGSYEQYF. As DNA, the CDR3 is TGTGCCAGCAGGCGGACTAGCGGCTCCTACGAGCAGTACTTC.

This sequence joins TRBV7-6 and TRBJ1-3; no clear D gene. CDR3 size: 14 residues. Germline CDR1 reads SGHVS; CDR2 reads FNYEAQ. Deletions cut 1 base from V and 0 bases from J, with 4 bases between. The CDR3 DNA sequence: TGTGCCAGCAGCTTAGGCGGCTCTGGAAACACCATATATTTT. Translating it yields CASSLGGSGNTIYF.

The CDR3 DNA is TGTGCCAGCAGCTTAGCGTGGCTAGCGAGCTACTACGAGCAGTACTTC. This encodes CASSLAWLASYYEQYF. The chain has TRBV7-2 and TRBJ2-7, with D possibly TRBD2 on 6 matching bases. CDR3 length equals 16 residues. Germline CDR1 and CDR2: SGHTA and FQGNSA. The V and J ends lost 0 bases and 3 bases respectively, with 15 bases between them.

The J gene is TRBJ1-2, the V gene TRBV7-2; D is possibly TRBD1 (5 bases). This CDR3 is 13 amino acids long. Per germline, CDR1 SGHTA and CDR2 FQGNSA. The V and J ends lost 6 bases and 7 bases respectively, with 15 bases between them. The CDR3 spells CASSISGRGGYTF. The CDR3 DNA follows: TGTGCCAGCAGTATATCGGGGCGGGGTGGCTACACCTTC.

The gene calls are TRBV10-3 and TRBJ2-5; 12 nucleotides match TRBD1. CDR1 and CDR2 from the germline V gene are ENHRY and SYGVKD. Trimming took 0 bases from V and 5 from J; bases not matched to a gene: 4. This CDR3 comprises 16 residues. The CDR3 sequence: CAISESGTGGLETQYF. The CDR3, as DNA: TGTGCCATCAGTGAGTCGGGGACAGGGGGCTTGGAGACCCAGTACTTC.

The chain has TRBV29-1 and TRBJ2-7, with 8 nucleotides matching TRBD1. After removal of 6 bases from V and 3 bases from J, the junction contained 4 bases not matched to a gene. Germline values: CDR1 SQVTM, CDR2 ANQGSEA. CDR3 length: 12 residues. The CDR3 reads CSVQGAGYEQYF. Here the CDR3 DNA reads TGCAGCGTGCAGGGGGCTGGCTACGAGCAGTACTTC.

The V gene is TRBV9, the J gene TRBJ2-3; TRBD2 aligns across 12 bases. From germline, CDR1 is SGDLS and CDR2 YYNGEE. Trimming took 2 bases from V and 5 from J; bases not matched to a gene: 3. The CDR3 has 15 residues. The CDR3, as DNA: TGTGCCAGCAGCGTGACTAGCGGGAGTGGAGATACGCAGTATTTT. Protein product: CASSVTSGSGDTQYF.

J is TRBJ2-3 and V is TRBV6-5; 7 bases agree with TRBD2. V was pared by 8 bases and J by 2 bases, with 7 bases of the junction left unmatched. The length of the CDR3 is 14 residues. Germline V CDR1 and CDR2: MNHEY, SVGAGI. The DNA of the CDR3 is TGTGCCAGCCTACGGACTAGGAACACAGATACGCAGTATTTT. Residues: CASLRTRNTDTQYF.

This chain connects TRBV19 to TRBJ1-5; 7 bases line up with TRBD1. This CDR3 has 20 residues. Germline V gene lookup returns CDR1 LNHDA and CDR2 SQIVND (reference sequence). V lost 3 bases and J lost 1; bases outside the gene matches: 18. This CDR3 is CASSIPPPGPTGISNQPQHF. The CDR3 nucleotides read TGTGCCAGTAGTATCCCACCCCCCGGGCCGACAGGGATAAGCAATCAGCCCCAGCATTTT.

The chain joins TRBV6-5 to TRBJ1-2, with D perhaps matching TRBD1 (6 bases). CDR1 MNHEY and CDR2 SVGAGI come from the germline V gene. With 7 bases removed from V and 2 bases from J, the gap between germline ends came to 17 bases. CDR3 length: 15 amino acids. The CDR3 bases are TGTGCCAGCATTCCCGGAGGCAGGGGAAACTATGGCTACACCTTC. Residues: CASIPGGRGNYGYTF.

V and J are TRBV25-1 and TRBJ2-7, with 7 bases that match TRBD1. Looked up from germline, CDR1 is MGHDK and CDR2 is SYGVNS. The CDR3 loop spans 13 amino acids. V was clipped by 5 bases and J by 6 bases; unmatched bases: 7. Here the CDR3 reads CASSLGAGGEQYF. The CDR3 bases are TGTGCCAGCAGTCTTGGGGCAGGGGGCGAGCAGTACTTC.

Written as DNA, the CDR3 is TGTGCCAGCAGCCGAGCTAATTCGGACAGAGCAGAGCTGTTTTTT. Its protein product is CASSRANSDRAELFF. V gene TRBV3-1 (or the pseudogene TRBV3-2) combines with J gene TRBJ2-2, with D tentatively TRBD1 (6 bases). This CDR3 contains 15 residues. CDR1 is LGHDT and CDR2 is YNNKEL in the germline V gene (reference sequence). V lost 4 bases and J lost 11, with 20 bases in between.

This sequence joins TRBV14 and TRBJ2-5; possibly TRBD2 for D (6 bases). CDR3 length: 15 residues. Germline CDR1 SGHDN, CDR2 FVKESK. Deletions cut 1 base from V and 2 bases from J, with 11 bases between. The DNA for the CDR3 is TGTGCCAGCAGCCAAGCCCCCGGGAGACAAGAGACCCAGTACTTC. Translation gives CASSQAPGRQETQYF.